This is a list of T cell receptor beta chains from one sample in a study of blood T cell repertoires in COVID-19. Sequencing used immunoSEQ multiplex PCR; TCRdb keeps in-frame clones, though not all of them. The profile covers about 150,000 clones, with approximately 88% appearing a single time and more than 2% taken by the ten largest. The sample comprised peripheral blood. These TCRs come from a man between 65 and 79 years old with acute or convalescent COVID-19. CDR3s include the opening cysteine and the closing phenylalanine or tryptophan. The order of the fields is J gene, clone size, D gene, V gene, CDR3 DNA, CDR3 protein. D genes are given only for firm matches. Clone size is shown for a subset of rows, as once, few, many or a class of expanded clone.

j_call: TRBJ1-5
clone_size: -
d_call: -
v_call: TRBV6-1
cdr3_nt: TGTGCCAGCAGTGACAGGAGCAATCAGCCCCAGCATTTT
cdr3_aa: CASSDRSNQPQHF

j_call: TRBJ1-2
clone_size: once
d_call: -
v_call: TRBV19
cdr3_nt: TGTGCCAGTAGTATGGGACACTCAACTAACTATGGCTACACCTTC
cdr3_aa: CASSMGHSTNYGYTF

j_call: TRBJ2-6
clone_size: -
d_call: -
v_call: TRBV2
cdr3_nt: TGTGCCAGCAGGGGAGACTCTGGGGCCAACGTCCTGACTTTC
cdr3_aa: CASRGDSGANVLTF

j_call: TRBJ2-3
clone_size: -
d_call: TRBD2
v_call: TRBV7-9
cdr3_nt: TGTGCCAGCAGCTTGCGACTAGCGGGGAGCACAGATACGCAGTATTTT
cdr3_aa: CASSLRLAGSTDTQYF

j_call: TRBJ2-7
clone_size: -
d_call: TRBD1
v_call: TRBV18
cdr3_nt: TGTGCCAGCTCACCGGGACAGTACGAGCAGTACTTC
cdr3_aa: CASSPGQYEQYF

j_call: TRBJ2-5
clone_size: -
d_call: -
v_call: TRBV10-3
cdr3_nt: TGTGCCATCAGTGAGGGTCGCAGGGCGACGGAGACCCAGTACTTC
cdr3_aa: CAISEGRRATETQYF

j_call: TRBJ1-3
clone_size: -
d_call: TRBD1
v_call: TRBV19
cdr3_nt: TGTGCCAGTAGTATGACTAAGTCGGGACAGGGCTCTGGAAACACCATATATTTT
cdr3_aa: CASSMTKSGQGSGNTIYF

j_call: TRBJ2-6
clone_size: -
d_call: TRBD1
v_call: TRBV19
cdr3_nt: TGTGCCAGTAGTCCCCCCCCCAGGGACAGGGCAAGGGCTGGGGCCAACGTCCTGACTTTC
cdr3_aa: CASSPPPRDRARAGANVLTF

j_call: TRBJ1-1
clone_size: -
d_call: -
v_call: TRBV3-1/TRBV3-2
cdr3_nt: TGTGCCAGCAACCTAGGGGGAGCTGAAGCTTTCTTT
cdr3_aa: CASNLGGAEAFF

j_call: TRBJ2-3
clone_size: -
d_call: -
v_call: TRBV4-1
cdr3_nt: TGCGCCAGCAGCCCCAGCTCGGGCAGGGGAAGAGTAACAGATACGCAGTATTTT
cdr3_aa: CASSPSSGRGRVTDTQYF

j_call: TRBJ2-5
clone_size: -
d_call: -
v_call: TRBV6-6
cdr3_nt: TGTGCCAGCAGTTCAGAATTTCAGACCCAGTACTTC
cdr3_aa: CASSSEFQTQYF

j_call: TRBJ1-2
clone_size: -
d_call: -
v_call: TRBV6-5
cdr3_nt: TGTGCCAGCTCTAGAGCCCGCAGGGATGCAGGCGGCTACACCTTC
cdr3_aa: CASSRARRDAGGYTF

j_call: TRBJ2-7
clone_size: -
d_call: -
v_call: TRBV3-1/TRBV3-2
cdr3_nt: TGTGCCAGCAGCTCCATCGGCGGGGCCTTGTTAGAGCAGTACTTC
cdr3_aa: CASSSIGGALLEQYF

j_call: TRBJ1-1
clone_size: -
d_call: TRBD1
v_call: TRBV15
cdr3_nt: TGTGCCACCAGCATACAGGGGGCGCCGGGCACTGAAGCTTTCTTT
cdr3_aa: CATSIQGAPGTEAFF

j_call: TRBJ2-1
clone_size: -
d_call: -
v_call: TRBV7-6
cdr3_nt: TGTGCCAGCAGCTTACCGAGCCGGGGAAATGAGCAGTTCTTC
cdr3_aa: CASSLPSRGNEQFF

j_call: TRBJ1-2
clone_size: medium-sized
d_call: -
v_call: TRBV28
cdr3_nt: TGTGCCAGTAGGCAGGTCCCTGAGGGCTACACCTTC
cdr3_aa: CASRQVPEGYTF

j_call: TRBJ2-5
clone_size: -
d_call: TRBD2
v_call: TRBV5-1
cdr3_nt: TGCGCCAGCAGCTTGGAATGGTCTAGCGGGAGAACAGGGACCCAGTACTTC
cdr3_aa: CASSLEWSSGRTGTQYF

j_call: TRBJ2-1
clone_size: -
d_call: TRBD2
v_call: TRBV28
cdr3_nt: TGTGCCAGCAGATCACTAGCGGGAGGGCCTTACAATGAGCAGTTCTTC
cdr3_aa: CASRSLAGGPYNEQFF

j_call: TRBJ1-1
clone_size: once
d_call: -
v_call: TRBV12-3/TRBV12-4
cdr3_nt: TGTGCCAGCAGTTTAGTCGGTAACACTGAAGCTTTCTTT
cdr3_aa: CASSLVGNTEAFF

j_call: TRBJ2-2
clone_size: -
d_call: TRBD2
v_call: TRBV4-2
cdr3_nt: TGTGCCAGCAGCCAACCTCAGGGAGGGTGGGGGAACACCGGGGAGCTGTTTTTT
cdr3_aa: CASSQPQGGWGNTGELFF

j_call: TRBJ2-3
clone_size: once
d_call: TRBD2
v_call: TRBV5-1
cdr3_nt: TGCGCCAGCAGCTTCGGGACTAGCGCCACAGATACGCAGTATTTT
cdr3_aa: CASSFGTSATDTQYF

j_call: TRBJ2-1
clone_size: -
d_call: -
v_call: TRBV19
cdr3_nt: TGTGCCAGTAACACAGGCTACAATGAGCAGTTCTTC
cdr3_aa: CASNTGYNEQFF

j_call: TRBJ2-3
clone_size: -
d_call: TRBD2
v_call: TRBV9
cdr3_nt: TGTGCCAGCAGCGTAGGACTAGCGGGAGGTAGGGGCGGAGATACGCAGTATTTT
cdr3_aa: CASSVGLAGGRGGDTQYF

j_call: TRBJ1-4
clone_size: -
d_call: -
v_call: TRBV4-1
cdr3_nt: TGCGCCAGCAGCCGCGGGTTTTCTGAAAAACTGTTTTTT
cdr3_aa: CASSRGFSEKLFF